This T cell receptor beta chain was found in a study of Graves' ophthalmopathy and Graves' hyperthyroidism. The CDR3 is 14 residues long. Trimming removed 7 bases from V and 13 bases from J, with 20 bases in between. Germline values: CDR1 SNHLY, CDR2 FYNNEI. Scientists amplified the TCR beta CDR3 regions from RNA transcripts. First-round RT-PCR employed HTBI primers, with a second-round multiplex PCR after it. TCRdb reanalysed the multiplex PCR reads using MiXCR and keeps one entry per CDR3 protein. The data hold some 750,000 distinct CDR3 sequences, with roughly two fifths observed a single time. This clonotype appeared many times.

The source of this sequence is an adult man with Graves' ophthalmopathy. This sequence joins TRBV2 and TRBJ1-6, with D unresolved. The sequenced material came from peripheral blood. The DNA of the CDR3 is TGTGCCAGCACGGCCGGGCCTTCGGTCTTTCCCCTCCACTTT. Amino acids: CASTAGPSVFPLHF.